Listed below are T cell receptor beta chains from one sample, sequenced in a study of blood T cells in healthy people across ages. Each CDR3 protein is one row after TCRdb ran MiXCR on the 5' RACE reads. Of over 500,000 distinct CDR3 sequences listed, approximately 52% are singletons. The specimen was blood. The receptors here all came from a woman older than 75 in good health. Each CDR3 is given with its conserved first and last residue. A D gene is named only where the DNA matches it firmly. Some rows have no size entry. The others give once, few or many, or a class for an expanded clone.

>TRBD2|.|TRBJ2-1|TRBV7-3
CASSATSGRYNEQFF
TGTGCCAGCAGCGCCACTAGCGGGCGCTACAATGAGCAGTTCTTC
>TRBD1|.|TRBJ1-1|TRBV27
CASIGQGRTEAFF
TGTGCCAGCATCGGACAGGGGCGTACTGAAGCTTTCTTT
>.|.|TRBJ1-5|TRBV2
CASTTIQSNQPQHF
TGTGCCAGCACGACAATTCAGAGCAATCAGCCCCAGCATTTT
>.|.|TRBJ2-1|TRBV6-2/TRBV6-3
CASSYQPGLPRDEQFF
TGTGCCAGCAGTTACCAGCCGGGACTCCCTCGGGATGAGCAGTTCTTC
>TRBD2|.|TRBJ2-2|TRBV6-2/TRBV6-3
CASRRTNGRALGELFF
TGTGCCAGCAGGCGGACTAACGGGAGGGCCCTCGGGGAGCTGTTTTTT
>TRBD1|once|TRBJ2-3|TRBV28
CASLDRPDTQYF
TGTGCCAGCCTGGACAGGCCAGATACGCAGTATTTT
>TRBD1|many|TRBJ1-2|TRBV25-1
CASSEYDRGYGYTF
TGTGCCAGCAGTGAATATGACAGGGGCTATGGCTACACCTTC
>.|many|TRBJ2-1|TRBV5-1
CASSLVEVSSYNEQFF
TGCGCCAGCAGCTTGGTTGAGGTCAGCTCCTACAATGAGCAGTTCTTC
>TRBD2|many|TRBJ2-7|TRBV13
CASSPRTSGVYAEQYF
TGTGCCAGCAGCCCCCGGACTAGCGGAGTGTACGCCGAGCAGTACTTC
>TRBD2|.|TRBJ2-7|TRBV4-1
CASSQGLAGIYEQYF
TGCGCCAGCAGCCAAGGGCTAGCGGGAATCTACGAGCAGTACTTC
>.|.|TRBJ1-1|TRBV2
CASRKTLNTEAFF
TGTGCCAGCAGGAAGACGTTGAACACTGAAGCTTTCTTT
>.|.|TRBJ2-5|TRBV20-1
CSARDRRVQETQYF
TGCAGTGCTAGAGATCGGAGGGTCCAAGAGACCCAGTACTTC
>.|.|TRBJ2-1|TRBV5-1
CASSLGRGTTRAATYNEQFF
TGCGCCAGCAGCTTGGGCCGGGGGACGACTCGAGCGGCAACCTACAATGAGCAGTTCTTC
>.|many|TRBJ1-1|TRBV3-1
CASSLGQMNTEAFF
TGTGCCAGCAGCCTTGGACAGATGAACACTGAAGCTTTCTTT
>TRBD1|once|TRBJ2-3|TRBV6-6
CASTARTGPDTQYF
TGTGCCAGCACCGCCCGGACAGGGCCAGATACGCAGTATTTT
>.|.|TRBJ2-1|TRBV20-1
CSARRSGSYNEQFF
TGCAGTGCTAGACGAAGCGGTTCCTACAATGAGCAGTTCTTC
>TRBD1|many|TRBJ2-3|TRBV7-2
CASSHKGGQEYTQYF
TGTGCCAGCAGCCATAAGGGGGGACAGGAATATACGCAGTATTTT
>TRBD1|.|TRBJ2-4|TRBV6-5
CATSYSRDSDAKNIQYF
TGTGCCACCAGTTACTCGAGGGACAGTGACGCCAAAAACATTCAGTACTTC
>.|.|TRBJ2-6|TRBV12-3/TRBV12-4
CASSLEVGGRSGANVLTF
TGTGCCAGCAGTTTAGAGGTGGGGGGCCGCTCTGGGGCCAACGTCCTGACTTTC
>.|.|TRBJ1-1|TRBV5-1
CASSPSAPGTEAFF
TGCGCCAGCAGCCCCTCCGCCCCGGGGACTGAAGCTTTCTTT
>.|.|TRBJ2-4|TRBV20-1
CSARPIEAELAKNIQYF
TGCAGTGCTAGGCCTATTGAGGCGGAACTAGCCAAAAACATTCAGTACTTC
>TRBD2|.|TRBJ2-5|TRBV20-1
CSASNAGVHETQYF
TGCAGTGCTAGTAATGCGGGGGTGCACGAGACCCAGTACTTC
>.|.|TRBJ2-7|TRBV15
CATSSDRSSYEQYF
TGTGCCACCAGCAGCGACAGGTCCTCCTACGAGCAGTACTTC
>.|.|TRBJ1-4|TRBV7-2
CASSLAGIAREKLFF
TGTGCCAGCAGCTTAGCTGGAATTGCGAGGGAAAAACTGTTTTTT
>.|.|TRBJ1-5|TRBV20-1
CSAIQGSYQPQHF
TGCAGTGCTATACAGGGTTCCTATCAGCCCCAGCATTTT
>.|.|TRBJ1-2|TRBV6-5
CACGPVPSYGYTF
TGTGCCTGCGGGCCAGTTCCCTCCTATGGCTACACCTTC